The next 29 T cell receptor beta chains were all read from a single sample in a study of read filtering for tumor transcriptome and immune sequencing. This library used roughly 0.4 ug RNA and molecular barcoded adaptors spanning alpha/delta and beta/gamma chains. TCRdb redid the calling of the reads with MiXCR, one entry per CDR3 protein. Here the sample spans fewer than 30,000 distinct CDR3 sequences, under 15% being singletons. Sequencing input: a population of CD138-negative cells sorted from bone marrow. The source of these receptors is a donor aged 40 or over with multiple myeloma.

This clonotype is medium-sized by share. The V gene is TRBV24-1, the J gene TRBJ2-1; the D gene is possibly TRBD2 (6 bases). V was trimmed by 2 bases and J by 12 bases, leaving 13 bases between them. Germline lookup yields CDR1 KGHDR and CDR2 SFDVKD. This CDR3 is built from 13 residues. The DNA for the CDR3 is TGTGCCACCAGTGATTCGACTAGTCGGACGCAGTTCTTC. Protein product: CATSDSTSRTQFF.

Comments on this clonotype: Its ends do not fully match the called genes, so a read error is possible. This sequence joins TRBV5-1 and TRBJ2-1, with D perhaps TRBD2 (7 bases). Germline V CDR1 and CDR2: SGHRS, YFSETQ. The CDR3 consists of 15 residues. In nucleotides, the CDR3 is TGCGCCAGCAGCTTGGGGGGGGGCAGCTACAATGGGCAGTTCTTC. Protein: CASSLGGGSYNGQFF.

V and J are TRBV30 and TRBJ1-4; 9 bases match TRBD1. With 8 bases clipped from V and 9 bases from J, the junction kept 10 bases outside the gene matches. This CDR3 comprises 13 residues. Germline V gene data show CDR1 as GTSNPN and CDR2 as SVGIG (reference sequence). This chain's CDR3 is CARRGQGSQKLFF. The CDR3, as DNA: TGTGCCCGGCGGGGACAGGGATCTCAAAAACTGTTTTTT.

This clonotype was counted ten times or more. This could be a read error, since a much larger clone is one nucleotide away. This chain connects TRBV29-1 to TRBJ2-1; the match to TRBD2 covers 8 bases. The germline gives CDR1 SQVTM, CDR2 ANQGSEA. The CDR3 runs 12 residues. The CDR3 nucleotides read TGCAGCGCCGTAGCGGGATACAATGGGCAGTTCTTC. This sequence encodes CSAVAGYNGQFF.

This clonotype was observed many times. The chain recombines TRBV4-2 with TRBJ2-5; 7 positions agree with TRBD2. Germline values: CDR1 LGHNA, CDR2 YNFKEQ. J was trimmed by 5 bases and V by 4 bases; bases with no gene match: 10. The CDR3 has 15 amino acids. CDR3 in amino acids: CASSPRPAGYETQYF. In DNA form, the CDR3 reads TGTGCCAGCAGCCCACGTCCAGCGGGATATGAGACCCAGTACTTC.

This clonotype was observed a few times. The rearrangement joins TRBV18 to TRBJ2-1, with D perhaps TRBD1 (5 bases). Germline V gene lookup returns CDR1 KGHSH and CDR2 LQKENI. The CDR3 consists of 16 residues. V was clipped by 3 bases and J by 5 bases, with 17 bases between them. CDR3: CASSPPNLGVDNEQFF. The CDR3, as DNA: TGTGCCAGCTCACCTCCTAACCTAGGGGTGGACAATGAGCAGTTCTTC. The complete variable domain, with remaining parts taken from reference TRBV18 and TRBJ2-1, reads NAGVMQNPRHLVRRRGQEARLRCSPMKGHSHVYWYRQLPEEGLKFMVYLQKENIIDESGMPKERFSAEFPKEGPSILRIQQVVRGDSAAYFCASSPPNLGVDNEQFFGPGTRLTVL.

This clonotype was observed at least ten times. The rearrangement uses TRBV10-1 and TRBJ2-7; 7 bases align to TRBD1. V was clipped by 4 bases and J by 5 bases; unmatched bases: 8. This CDR3 has 14 residues. CDR1 and CDR2 (germline): WNHNN, SYGVQD (reference sequence). CDR3 DNA sequence: TGCGCCAGCAGTGGGAGTATCGGGACAGACGAGCAGTACTTC. It encodes CASSGSIGTDEQYF.

The chain uses TRBV10-3 and TRBJ2-1, with D possibly TRBD1 on 5 matching bases. CDR1 and CDR2 from the germline V gene are ENHRY and SYGVKD. V lost 6 bases and J 8 bases, leaving 20 bases between the germline ends. The CDR3 extends over 15 amino acids. The CDR3 loop is CAIRKSGSGLDEQFF. The CDR3, as DNA: TGTGCCATCAGAAAGAGTGGTTCAGGGTTGGATGAGCAGTTCTTC.

This clonotype was recorded at least ten times. The gene calls are TRBV12-3 or TRBV12-4 and TRBJ1-3; D may be TRBD1 (6 bases). The CDR3 extends over 14 amino acids. The germline V and J ends were trimmed by 6 bases and 2 bases, with 11 bases remaining between them. The CDR3 here is CASREAGAGNTIYF. In nucleotides, the CDR3 is TGTGCCAGCAGAGAAGCAGGGGCTGGAAACACCATATATTTT.

In its sample, this clonotype was seen many times. The chain joins TRBV20-1 to TRBJ1-5, with D possibly TRBD1 on 5 matching bases. CDR3 length: 16 amino acids. Between the trimmed V and J ends, which lost 6 bases and 0 bases, there was a span of 18 bases. The germline V gene encodes CDR1 DFQATT and CDR2 SNEGSKA (reference sequence). CDR3 region: CSAPRGGGYSNQPQHF. CDR3 in DNA: TGCAGTGCCCCACGGGGGGGGGGATATAGCAATCAGCCCCAGCATTTT.

At least ten counts were recorded for this clonotype. The genes are TRBV5-4 and TRBJ2-5; D gene ambiguous. CDR3 length: 12 amino acids. V shed 1 base and J shed 5 bases, with 6 bases lying between them. Germline CDR1 is SGHNT and CDR2 is YYREEE (reference sequence). The CDR3 region is CASSLSYETQYF. The CDR3 coding sequence is TGTGCCAGCAGCTTGAGTTATGAGACCCAGTACTTC. Full variable domain (remainder filled in from reference TRBV5-4 and TRBJ2-5): ETGVTQSPTHLIKTRGQQVTLRCSSQSGHNTVSWYQQALGQGPQFIFQYYREEENGRGNFPPRFSGLQFPNYSSELNVNALELDDSALYLCASSLSYETQYFGPGTRLLVL.

Comments on this clonotype: The junction and the germline gene differ at one end; a read error may be behind it. The genes are TRBV18 and TRBJ1-1; 8 nucleotides line up with TRBD1. CDR1 and CDR2 (germline): KGHSH, LQKENI. CDR3 length equals 14 residues. In DNA form, the CDR3 reads TGTGCCTGCTCACCAGACAGGGGTTCTGAGGAAGCTTTCTTT. Protein: CACSPDRGSEEAFF. Full variable domain (missing parts from reference TRBV18 and TRBJ1-1): NAGVMQNPRHLVRRRGQEARLRCSPMKGHSHVYWYRQLPEEGLKFMVYLQKENIIDESGMPKERFSAEFPKEGPSILRIQQVVRGDSAAYFCACSPDRGSEEAFFGQGTRLTVV.

The sample holds many counts of this clonotype. The chain links TRBV20-1 to TRBJ2-5; TRBD2 matches at 8 bases. J was trimmed by 5 bases and V by 7 bases; bases with no gene match: 9. The CDR3 contains 13 residues. The germline CDR1 and CDR2 sequences are DFQATT and SNEGSKA (reference sequence). DNA of the CDR3: TGCAGTGAGAGCGGGAGTCTTCGGGAGACCCAGTACTTC. Translating it yields CSESGSLRETQYF.

This clonotype was counted many times. This sequence joins TRBV29-1 and TRBJ2-3; 9 bases map to TRBD1. CDR1 and CDR2 (germline): SQVTM, ANQGSEA. J lost 1 base, V lost 3 bases, and 5 bases had no gene match. CDR3 length: 15 residues. CDR3 bases: TGCAGCGTTGATGGACAGGGGTTCGGCACAGATACGCAGTATTTT. This sequence encodes CSVDGQGFGTDTQYF.

This clonotype has ten or more counts. The rearrangement links TRBV30 to TRBJ2-2; D is perhaps TRBD1 (5 bases). This CDR3 region has 13 residues. CDR1 and CDR2 from the germline V gene are GTSNPN and SVGIG (reference sequence). Trimming left V 6 bases short and J 2 bases short, with 10 bases between. The CDR3 reads CACRGQNTGELFF. The CDR3 DNA reads TGTGCCTGCAGAGGACAAAACACCGGGGAGCTGTTTTTT.

This clonotype was seen ten or more times. J is TRBJ2-7 and V is TRBV7-9; D unresolved. The CDR3 is 14 residues long. The V end lost 5 bases, the J end lost 2 bases, and 13 bases lay between the germline ends. Germline lookup yields CDR1 SEHNR and CDR2 FQNEAQ (reference sequence). The CDR3 DNA is TGTGCCAGCAGCGGATTTCGCGCACCCTACGAGCAGTACTTC. Its protein product is CASSGFRAPYEQYF.

This clonotype came up many times. The V call is TRBV7-9, the J call TRBJ2-1; 9 bases are a match to TRBD2. This CDR3 has 17 amino acids. Germline CDR1 reads SEHNR; CDR2 reads FQNEAQ (reference sequence). V gave up 5 bases and J gave up 12 bases; unmatched junction bases: 20. DNA of the CDR3: TGTGCCAGCAGCCCCGTCTATGAAGGGACTAGCCCTTCACCGCAGTTCTTC. Translation: CASSPVYEGTSPSPQFF.

The chain recombines TRBV30 with TRBJ2-5; a weak D match, TRBD1 (5 bases). The ends were cut back, 4 bases at V and 1 base at J, with 13 bases in the middle. CDR3 size: 14 residues. CDR1 and CDR2 from the germline V gene are GTSNPN and SVGIG (reference sequence). CDR3 residues: CAWISDSVQETQYF. The CDR3 DNA reads as TGTGCCTGGATAAGCGACAGCGTCCAAGAGACCCAGTACTTC.

This clonotype appeared many times. V and J are TRBV4-1 and TRBJ2-3; 7 bases are a match to TRBD2. V shed 2 bases and J 11 bases; nucleotides not matched to a gene: 7. CDR3 length equals 13 residues. The V gene's germline CDR1 is MGHRA and CDR2 YSYEKL. The CDR3 spells CASSQLLRTRQYF. In nucleotides, the CDR3 is TGCGCCAGCAGCCAATTACTTCGGACTAGGCAGTATTTT.

This clonotype was found many times. The chain uses TRBV28 and TRBJ2-5, with a possible D match to TRBD2 (7 bases). There are 15 residues in the CDR3. Deletions cut 5 bases from V and 5 bases from J, with 18 bases between. Germline CDR1 and CDR2: MDHEN and SYDVKM. This CDR3 is CASSPHQAGAETQYF. CDR3 in DNA: TGTGCCAGCAGTCCCCACCAGGCGGGGGCGGAGACCCAGTACTTC. Full variable domain (missing parts from reference TRBV28 and TRBJ2-5): DVKVTQSSRYLVKRTGEKVFLECVQDMDHENMFWYRQDPGLGLRLIYFSYDVKMKEKGDIPEGYSVSREKKERFSLILESASTNQTSMYLCASSPHQAGAETQYFGPGTRLLVL.

This clonotype was counted between two and nine times. V usage is TRBV20-1 and J usage is TRBJ2-5; D may be TRBD1 (6 bases). The ends were cut back, 3 bases at V and 1 base at J, with 9 bases in the middle. The CDR3 is 13 residues long. Germline assignment: CDR1 DFQATT and CDR2 SNEGSKA (reference sequence). CDR3 region: CSASDRFQETQYF. The DNA for the CDR3 is TGCAGTGCTAGTGACAGGTTCCAAGAGACCCAGTACTTC.

This clonotype was seen repeatedly, ten times or more. The chain recombines TRBV20-1 with TRBJ2-1; 11 nucleotides agree with TRBD2. J lost 4 bases, V lost 5 bases, and 16 bases had no gene match. This CDR3 has 18 residues. CDR1 and CDR2 from the germline V gene are DFQATT and SNEGSKA (reference sequence). CDR3 in DNA: TGCAGTGCTGACCCTATTTCGGGACTAGCGGATATATACAATGAGCAGTTCTTC. Translation: CSADPISGLADIYNEQFF.

The table lists this clonotype with many counts. CDR3 nucleotide sequence: TGTGCCAGCAGTGCCCGTCAAGGGGTACTCGAGCAGTACTTC. Its protein product is CASSARQGVLEQYF. The gene calls are TRBV6-1 and TRBJ2-7, with a weak D call TRBD1 (5 bases). Trimming pared 4 bases from V and 6 bases from J, leaving 16 bases between. This CDR3 has 14 amino acids. The germline gives CDR1 MNHNS, CDR2 SASEGT.

Note on this clonotype: This may come from a read error, since a much larger clone is one base off. No conserved phenylalanine or tryptophan is present at the end of the CDR3, so a read error is the likely explanation. This chain connects TRBV7-9 to TRBJ2-3; 10 nucleotides match TRBD2. CDR1 and CDR2 from the germline V gene are SEHNR and FQNEAQ (reference sequence). The CDR3 has 16 amino acids. After removal of 5 bases from V and 2 bases from J, the junction contained 7 bases not matched to a gene. The CDR3 loop is CASSTKTSGNTDTQYS. The CDR3 DNA reads as TGTGCCAGCAGCACCAAAACTAGCGGGAACACAGATACGCAGTATTCT.

This clonotype was seen at least ten times. The chain is built from TRBV5-1 and TRBJ1-2, with D possibly TRBD1 on 6 matching bases. The V end was cut by 0 bases, the J end by 14 bases, with 17 bases between. This CDR3 is 13 amino acids long. Germline V gene sequence: CDR1 SGHRS, CDR2 YFSETQ. CDR3 loop: CASSLGAGATSTF. Here the CDR3 DNA reads TGCGCCAGCAGCTTGGGTGCAGGGGCGACCTCGACCTTC.

This clonotype occurred many times. The chain joins TRBV7-2 to TRBJ2-5; TRBD1 might be the D (5 bases). This CDR3 has 15 amino acids. The V gene's germline CDR1 is SGHTA and CDR2 FQGNSA. Trimming took off 5 bases at V and 1 base at J, with 14 bases between the two ends. This chain's CDR3 is CASSPQTDPQETQYF. The DNA of the CDR3 is TGTGCCAGCAGCCCTCAGACAGACCCCCAAGAGACCCAGTACTTC.

This clonotype was seen repeatedly, ten times or more. The chain employs TRBV7-9 and TRBJ2-2; 9 positions match TRBD2. The CDR3 sequence is 16 residues long. Germline values: CDR1 SEHNR, CDR2 FQNEAQ (reference sequence). V was clipped by 5 bases and J by 2 bases; unmatched bases: 6. As DNA, the CDR3 is TGTGCCAGCAGCCCCCGACTAGCGGCAAACACCGGGGAGCTGTTTTTT. It translates to CASSPRLAANTGELFF.

This clonotype occurred many times. The rearrangement joins TRBV6-1 to TRBJ2-1; 7 bases line up with TRBD2. J lost 4 bases, V lost 7 bases, and 7 bases had no gene match. The germline CDR1 and CDR2 sequences are MNHNS and SASEGT. This CDR3 region has 14 residues. The CDR3 here is CASTASGLYNEQFF. In DNA, the CDR3 is TGTGCCAGCACAGCTAGCGGCTTATACAATGAGCAGTTCTTC.

Many counts were recorded for this clonotype. The chain uses TRBV27 and TRBJ1-5; tentatively, D is TRBD1 (5 bases). V was pared by 5 bases and J by 0 bases, with 11 bases between. Germline V CDR1 and CDR2: MNHEY, SMNVEV (reference sequence). This CDR3 is built from 15 residues. The CDR3 protein is CASSTFGGSNQPQHF. DNA of the CDR3: TGTGCCAGCAGTACCTTCGGGGGTAGCAATCAGCCCCAGCATTTT.